This T cell receptor (beta chain) was sequenced during a study of cytomegalovirus exposure and HLA in healthy donors. Study findings and constraints: Common viral pathogens seemed, in a later analysis, to connect with several of the most significant clusters. High specificity and sensitivity for cytomegalovirus status were reported for the classifier. According to the study, 160 or so TCR beta chains were cytomegalovirus-associated.

This clone was detected only a few times. As yet, its antigen is unknown. 13 Jbeta primers and 60 Vbeta primers were used for the PCR. In the source study's methods: Among the unique TCR beta chains that a later analysis counted, about 85 million in all, roughly 10 million were shared. Measured with immunoSEQ multiplex PCR; TCRdb has only the in-frame clones, and not every one. V and J calls and clone size are copied from that table; D and trimming were computed from the DNA. The profile covers around 150,000 clones, with approximately 80% appearing a single time and around 3.1% taken by the ten largest. This CDR3 comprises 15 residues. Germline V gives CDR1 MNHEY, CDR2 SMNVEV (reference sequence). The V gene end was trimmed by 4 bases and the J gene end by 5 bases; junction bases not matched to a gene: 9.

The sample comprised PBMCs. The TCR was taken from a male donor in good health and CMV-seronegative. The J gene is TRBJ2-7, the V gene TRBV27; 9 bases agree with TRBD1. In nucleotides, the CDR3 is TGTGCCAGCAGTTCCTTGAACAGGGGGCTTAACGAGCAGTACTTC. This translates into CASSSLNRGLNEQYF.